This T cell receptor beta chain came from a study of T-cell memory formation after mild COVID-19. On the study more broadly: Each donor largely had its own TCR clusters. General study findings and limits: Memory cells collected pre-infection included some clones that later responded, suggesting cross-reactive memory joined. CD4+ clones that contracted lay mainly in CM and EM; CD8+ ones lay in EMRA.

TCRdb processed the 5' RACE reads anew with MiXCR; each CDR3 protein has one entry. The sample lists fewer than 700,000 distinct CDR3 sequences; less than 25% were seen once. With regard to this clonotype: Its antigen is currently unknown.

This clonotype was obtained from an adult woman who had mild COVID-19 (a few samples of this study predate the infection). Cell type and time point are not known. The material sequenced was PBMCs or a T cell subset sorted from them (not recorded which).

The CDR3 reads CATRGQGGYNEQFF. In DNA form, the CDR3 reads TGTGCCACCAGGGGACAGGGTGGCTACAATGAGCAGTTCTTC. The chain links TRBV24-1 to TRBJ2-1; 9 nucleotides align to TRBD1. With V trimmed by 7 bases and J by 3 bases, 3 bases remained unmatched. Germline V gene sequence: CDR1 KGHDR, CDR2 SFDVKD. The CDR3 spans 14 residues.